Included here is one T cell receptor (beta chain) sequence, with context. Its antigen has not been determined. Within one base of it there is no much larger clone, and no base qualities were kept. This entry comes from a study of cytomegalovirus exposure and HLA in healthy donors (dated by TCRdb to the late 2010s). With regard to the full study: According to an earlier analysis of 450 to 650 of the donors, some 180 million T cells yielded roughly 110 million unique TCR beta sequences and roughly 280 Gb of sequence data. Rather than using new phenotypic data, the later analysis identified candidate immune exposures from TCR beta sequences and from how often those sequences occurred across donors. In a later genetic analysis, genome-wide SNP genotypes for about 55% of the roughly 700 donors were used, and that subset was treated as a discovery cohort. A later analysis re-examined previously published TCR beta repertoires from 600 to 700 donors and added high-resolution HLA genotyping to investigate patterns of TCR occurrence. The number of donors typed differed by locus, with 629-630 for A, B, C, DRB1 and DQB1, 522 for DQA1, 606 for DPA1, and some 440 for DPB1. To predict cytomegalovirus infection status, the study combined high-throughput TCR immunosequencing, statistical association of individual TCRs with disease status, and machine learning. Roughly 5 DR-DQ haplotypes were handled as single units for association and clustering, since linkage in the cohort was strong. An earlier analysis of fewer than 750 of the donors used high-throughput TCR beta sequencing to judge whether each TCR beta V gene segment behaved as functional or pseudogenic. The genetic ancestry cluster associated with self-reported Caucasian donors included 65% to 90% of the approximately 410 genotyped donors. HLA typing covered class I and class II loci at four-digit resolution. Donor age, sex, ethnicity and CMV serostatus were compiled together with the repertoire data. Along with the 666-subject first cohort, a separate validation cohort of approximately 110 different subjects was used. Using immunosequencing, the study profiled T cell repertoires from around 680 subjects and related those repertoires to cytomegalovirus serostatus. The study was designed to test whether signatures of past pathogen exposure could be identified by cataloging public T cell receptors. Every repertoire in the discovery cohort had been generated on one and the same sequencing platform. Across approximately 420 genotyped donors of the cohort, an average of about 240,000 unique TCR beta nucleotide sequences per donor were sequenced, and 15% to 20% of those sequences were non-productive. An early release covering roughly 640 HLA-typed donors comprised about 290 gigabases of sequencing data and tens of millions of unique TCR sequences.

The protocol used for the library was the immunoSEQ multiplex PCR assay. The multiplex PCR relied on a mix of 60 forward primers for TCR Vbeta segments and 13 reverse primers for TCR Jbeta segments. The CDR3 region of rearranged TCR beta genes was amplified from genomic DNA by a multiplex PCR assay. The Illumina HiSeq System was used to sequence the amplified TCR beta libraries as 87-base-pair reads. For the original study's pipeline: A later analysis counted 65 million to 90 million unique TCR beta chains across the 640 or so repertoires, and 10 million to 11 million of these chains were shared by at least two donors. Raw reads were error-corrected and collapsed into unique sequences with a nearest-neighbor algorithm that merged closely related sequences to remove PCR and sequencing errors. To assign V, D and J gene segments, CDR3 sequences were aligned to IMGT reference sequences. For a sequence to be retained, a match of at least six nucleotides was required to both a V gene segment and a J gene segment. Rearrangements were called productive when the CDR3 lacked stop codons and stayed in frame with V and J; all others were non-productive. Following IMGT convention, CDR3 was defined as the stretch from the second conserved V-encoded cysteine up to the conserved J-encoded phenylalanine. The earlier analysis of approximately 500 of the donors excluded sequences that lacked an unambiguous match to a single V gene segment. An earlier analysis of several hundred of the donors called V segments functional above 56.7% productive rearrangements and segregating when the between-donor standard deviation exceeded 5%. To diagnose cytomegalovirus status from the catalog of TCR beta chain sequences, a statistical classification framework was built. A later analysis assigned V and J genes by comparing TCR nucleotide sequences with IMGT/GENE-DB human TR gene sequences. In a later analysis, CDR3 sequences and most-parsimonious VDJ recombination scenarios were assigned using the TCRdist pipeline. A later analysis defined each TCR beta chain by its CDR3 amino acid sequence plus V-gene family, and excluded reads lacking a unique V-gene family. In a later analysis, 450 to 600 highly shared, low-generation-probability nucleotide sequences were removed to address suspected cross-contamination and a sequencing artifact. For each public chain, a later analysis derived a clonal expansion index from normalized ranks of inferred template counts within each repertoire. In a later analysis, generation probabilities were computed using a VDJ recombination model fitted to out-of-frame rearrangements, and the results were checked against IGoR. Hypergeometric tests were used in a later analysis to score TCR-TCR, TCR-HLA and TCR-CMV co-occurrence, with a repertoire-size bias correction applied to the TCR pairs. False discovery rates were estimated in a later analysis by permuting HLA or CMV assignments 20 times. In a later analysis, co-occurring TCRs were grouped using DBSCAN, and TCRdist sequence similarity was added for clustering within HLA-allele-positive subsets. Repertoires with fewer than 30,000 or more than 120,000 public chains were left out of co-occurrence clustering, as were a handful of repertoires with anomalous nucleotide sharing. TCRdb took this table from immuneACCESS and kept in-frame rearrangements with V and J called. Such tables lack part of the clones; where checked against another copy, unresolved V genes explain under half of the gap, and the rest is unexplained. Clonal size and the V and J genes are those of that table, whereas D and trimming came from the DNA. This sample has about 84,000 clones in its table, and around four fifths of those were observed once. Around 2.5% of the sample is in the top ten clones.

Relative to germline, V is missing 6 bases and J is missing 4 bases, with 2 bases of the junction outside any gene match. The CDR3 holds 14 amino acids from the cysteine to the phenylalanine. The sequence is cut down to CDR3 DNA, 42 bases in frame from base 1. In the germline V gene (reference sequence), CDR1 corresponds to LNHDA and CDR2 to SQIVND. The cohort was made up of 500 to 800 healthy bone marrow donors. At the time of sampling, all cohort members were nominally healthy, though unrecorded immune exposures were likely present. The donor was CMV seropositive and was included in the group of almost 300 seropositive cohort members. Each donor provided a peripheral blood sample, and peripheral blood mononuclear cells were used for TCR beta sequencing. Genomic DNA was extracted from the blood cell samples with the Qiagen DNeasy Blood Extraction Kit. The research as a whole found: A later genetic analysis reported fewer N-insertions in productive TCRs among donors in an Asian-associated ancestry cluster than the roughly 720-donor mean. Correlated functional status among segregating V segments might reflect linkage disequilibrium, but an unknown experimental factor could not be ruled out. In vitro tests confirmed that a few of the cytomegalovirus-associated TCR beta chains recognize cytomegalovirus antigens. HLA typing was unavailable for some donors at each locus, so association tests used only the typed subset. In both the original and validation cohorts, the classifier was reported to diagnose cytomegalovirus status with high specificity and sensitivity. The only immune exposure information available for the cohort was CMV serostatus. Roughly uniform sequencing depth across donors was assumed in presence/absence analyses, although this assumption may not hold. In a later analysis, TCR association rates were found to vary across HLA loci, with the most associated TCRs seen for DRB1 alleles and the fewest for HLA-C alleles. A later genetic analysis associated a missense DCLRE1C variant with V-gene and J-gene trimming of TCR beta chains, and an independent cohort replicated the association. The study listed 150 to 200 TCR beta chains as associated with cytomegalovirus. In a later analysis, most CMV-associated TCR beta chains were found to appear HLA-restricted, with HLA associations seemingly driven largely by CMV exposure. Several of the top co-occurrence clusters appeared to be linked to parvovirus B19, influenza, CMV and Epstein-Barr virus, according to a later analysis. Compared with equally common non-associated chains, HLA-associated TCR beta chains in a later analysis were more clonally expanded and had lower generation probabilities. A cluster of highly shared sequence variants was judged likely to represent a technical artifact of the sequencing pipeline. The cohort was sequenced for TCR beta chains only, and without alpha or paired-chain data the features that could be detected were limited. A further reported finding was that TCR beta sequences accurately predicted the HLA-A and HLA-B alleles for most subjects in the first cohort. When HLA alleles, especially DR and DQ, strongly co-occurred, attributing TCR associations to individual alleles was difficult. At a false discovery rate of 0.05, a later analysis linked 15,000 to 20,000 TCR beta sequences to specific HLA alleles. According to the authors, the approach could potentially be generalized to other disease states and immunological phenotypes. Most TCR sequences were observed very rarely across donors, whereas some public TCRs were present in many individuals. Some IMGT-functional V segments, including TRBV6-2 and TRBV6-3, could not be told apart with the 87-base-pair reads, so those segments were excluded. In an earlier analysis of 587 of the donors, most TCR beta V segments were observed in productive rearrangements about 90% or about 30% of the time, broadly matching IMGT annotations. Over 15 rarely observed V segments, including chromosome 9 orphons, were excluded from the earlier analysis of almost 600 of the donors because counts were too low.

Specimen: PBMCs. The V and J genes are TRBV19 and TRBJ1-3, and 11 bases in between align with TRBD1. The sequence was collected from a male donor in good health and CMV-seropositive. The CDR3 is CASRDRGQGNTIYF. The DNA sequence is TGTGCCAGTAGGGACAGGGGGCAAGGAAACACCATATATTTT.